This T cell receptor (beta chain) derives from a study of blood T cells in healthy people across ages. Study results and limitations: Conclusively comparing naive with antigen-experienced cells was impossible with unsorted PBMCs. Observed TCR beta diversity showed a strong correlation with the percentage of naive T cells as measured by flow cytometry. It was held that the diversity estimates obtained from one million T cells were underestimates.

This clonotype appeared many times. The antigen remains undetermined. CDR3 size: 15 residues. Trimming pared 5 bases from V and 2 bases from J, leaving 16 bases between. For the second PCR, which ran for about 6 to 11 cycles, a sample-barcoded 5' primer and a J-beta primer mix were used. From the 5' RACE reads, TCRdb called clonotypes with MiXCR, one entry per CDR3 protein. The sample consists of around 1,700,000 distinct CDR3 sequences, approximately 28% of them appearing once. The genes are TRBV12-3 or TRBV12-4 and TRBJ2-7, with D possibly being TRBD1 (5 bases). Sequencing was carried out using blood. This sequence was found in a woman aged 30 to 39 in good health. CDR3 sequence: CASSPQGRVPYEQYF. CDR3 bases: TGTGCCAGCAGTCCTCAGGGAAGGGTCCCCTACGAGCAGTACTTC.